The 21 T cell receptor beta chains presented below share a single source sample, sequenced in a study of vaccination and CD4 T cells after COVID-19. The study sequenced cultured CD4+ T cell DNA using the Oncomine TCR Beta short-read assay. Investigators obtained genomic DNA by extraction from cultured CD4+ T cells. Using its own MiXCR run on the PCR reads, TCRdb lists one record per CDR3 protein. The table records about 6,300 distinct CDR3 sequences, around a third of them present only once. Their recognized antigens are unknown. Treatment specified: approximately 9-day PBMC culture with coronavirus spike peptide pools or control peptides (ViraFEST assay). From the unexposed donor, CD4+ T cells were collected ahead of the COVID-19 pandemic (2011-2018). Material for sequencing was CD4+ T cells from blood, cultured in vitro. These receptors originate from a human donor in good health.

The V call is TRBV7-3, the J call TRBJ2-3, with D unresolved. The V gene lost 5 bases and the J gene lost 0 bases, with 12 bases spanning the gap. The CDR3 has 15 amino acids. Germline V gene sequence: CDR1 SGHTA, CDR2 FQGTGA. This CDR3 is CASSLGQPSTDTQYF. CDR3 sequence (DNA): TGTGCCAGCAGCCTCGGGCAGCCTAGCACAGATACGCAGTATTTT.

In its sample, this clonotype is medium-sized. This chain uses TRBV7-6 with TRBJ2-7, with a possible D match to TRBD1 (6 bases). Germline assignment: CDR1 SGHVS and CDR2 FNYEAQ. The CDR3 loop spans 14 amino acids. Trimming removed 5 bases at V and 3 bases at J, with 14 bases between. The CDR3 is CASSPAGEGYEQYF. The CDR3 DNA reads TGTGCCAGCAGCCCAGCAGGGGAAGGCTACGAGCAGTACTTC.

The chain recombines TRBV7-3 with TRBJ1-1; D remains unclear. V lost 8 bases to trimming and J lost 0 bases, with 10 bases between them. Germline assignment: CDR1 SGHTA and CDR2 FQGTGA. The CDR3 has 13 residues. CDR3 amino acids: CASRLSMNTEAFF. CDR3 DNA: TGTGCCAGCCGTCTGTCCATGAACACTGAAGCTTTCTTT.

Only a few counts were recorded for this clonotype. CDR3 residues: CSAPGTSGPNNEQFF. The CDR3 coding sequence is TGCAGTGCTCCCGGGACTAGCGGACCCAACAATGAGCAGTTCTTC. The chain carries TRBV20-1 and TRBJ2-1; 11 nucleotides align to TRBD2. CDR1 DFQATT and CDR2 SNEGSKA come from the germline V gene (reference sequence). CDR3 length: 15 residues. With V trimmed by 5 bases and J by 5 bases, 8 bases remained unmatched.

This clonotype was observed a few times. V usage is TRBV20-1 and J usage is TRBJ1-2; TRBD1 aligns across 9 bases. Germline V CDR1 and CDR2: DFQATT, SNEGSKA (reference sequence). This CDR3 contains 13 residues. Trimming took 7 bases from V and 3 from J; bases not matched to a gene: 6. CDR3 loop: CSVGTGSYYGYTF. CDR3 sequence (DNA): TGCAGTGTAGGGACAGGGTCTTACTATGGCTACACCTTC.

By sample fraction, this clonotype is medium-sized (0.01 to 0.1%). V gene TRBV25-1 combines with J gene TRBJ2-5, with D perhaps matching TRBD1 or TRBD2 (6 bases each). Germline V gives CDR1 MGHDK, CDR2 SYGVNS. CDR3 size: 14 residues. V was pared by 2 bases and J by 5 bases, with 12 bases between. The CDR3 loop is CASSERGHGETQYF. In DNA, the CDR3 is TGTGCCAGCAGTGAACGGGGGCATGGTGAGACCCAGTACTTC.

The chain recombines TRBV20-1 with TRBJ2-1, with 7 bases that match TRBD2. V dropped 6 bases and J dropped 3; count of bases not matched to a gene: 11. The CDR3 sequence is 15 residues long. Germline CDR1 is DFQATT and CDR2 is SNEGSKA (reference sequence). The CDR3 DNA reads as TGCAGTGCCATCCCCGGGACTAAATTCTACAATGAGCAGTTCTTC. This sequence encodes CSAIPGTKFYNEQFF.

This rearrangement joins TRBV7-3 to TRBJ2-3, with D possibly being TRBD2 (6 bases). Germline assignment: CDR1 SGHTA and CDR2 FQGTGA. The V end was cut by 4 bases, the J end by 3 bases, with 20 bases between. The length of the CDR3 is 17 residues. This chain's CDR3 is CASSSGTDPEWTDTQYF. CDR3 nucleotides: TGTGCCAGCAGCTCCGGGACTGACCCTGAATGGACAGATACGCAGTATTTT.

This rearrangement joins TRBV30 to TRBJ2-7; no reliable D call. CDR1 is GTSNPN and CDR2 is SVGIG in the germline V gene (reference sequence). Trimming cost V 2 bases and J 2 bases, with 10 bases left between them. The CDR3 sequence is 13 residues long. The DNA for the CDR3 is TGTGCCTGGAGTTCTACGCTCGCCTACGAGCAGTACTTC. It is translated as CAWSSTLAYEQYF. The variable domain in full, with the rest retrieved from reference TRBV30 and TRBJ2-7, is SQTIHQWPATLVQPVGSPLSLECTVEGTSNPNLYWYRQAAGRGLQLLFYSVGIGQISSEVPQNLSASRPQDRQFILSSKKLLLSDSGFYLCAWSSTLAYEQYFGPGTRLTVT.

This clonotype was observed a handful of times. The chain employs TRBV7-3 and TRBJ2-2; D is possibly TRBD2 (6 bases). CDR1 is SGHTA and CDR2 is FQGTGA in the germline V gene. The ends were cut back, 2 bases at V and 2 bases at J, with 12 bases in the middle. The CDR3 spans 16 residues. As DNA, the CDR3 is TGTGCCAGCAGCTTAGGAGGGCCGGTAAACACCGGGGAGCTGTTTTTT. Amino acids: CASSLGGPVNTGELFF.

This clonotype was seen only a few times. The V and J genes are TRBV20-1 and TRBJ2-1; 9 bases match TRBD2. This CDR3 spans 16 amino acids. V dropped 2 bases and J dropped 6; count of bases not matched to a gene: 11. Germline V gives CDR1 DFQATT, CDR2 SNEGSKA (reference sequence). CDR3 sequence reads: CSARPATSGRTNEQFF. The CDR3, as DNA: TGCAGTGCTAGACCCGCCACTAGCGGGCGGACCAATGAGCAGTTCTTC.

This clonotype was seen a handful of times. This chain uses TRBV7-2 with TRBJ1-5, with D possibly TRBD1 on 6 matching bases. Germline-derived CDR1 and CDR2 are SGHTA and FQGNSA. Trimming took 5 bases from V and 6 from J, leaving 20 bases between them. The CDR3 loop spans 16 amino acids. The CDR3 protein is CASSPPSSRGIQPQHF. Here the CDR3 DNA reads TGTGCCAGCAGCCCCCCCTCGAGCAGGGGAATTCAGCCCCAGCATTTT.

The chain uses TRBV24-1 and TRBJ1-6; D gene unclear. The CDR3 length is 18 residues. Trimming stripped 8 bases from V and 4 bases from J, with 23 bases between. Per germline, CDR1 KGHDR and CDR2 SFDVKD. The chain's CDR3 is CATTESPRDRDYNSPLHF. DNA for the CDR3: TGTGCCACCACCGAAAGCCCCCGAGACCGCGATTATAATTCACCCCTCCACTTT.

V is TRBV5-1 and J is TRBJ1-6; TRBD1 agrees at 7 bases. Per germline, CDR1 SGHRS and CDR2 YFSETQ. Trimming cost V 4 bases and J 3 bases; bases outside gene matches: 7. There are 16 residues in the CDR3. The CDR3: CASSTSRQGYNSPLHF. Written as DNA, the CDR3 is TGCGCCAGCAGCACCTCCCGACAGGGCTATAATTCACCCCTCCACTTT.

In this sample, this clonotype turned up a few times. Here the CDR3 reads CASLTGPSYEQYF. The CDR3 region has the DNA TGTGCCAGTTTGACAGGGCCCTCCTACGAGCAGTACTTC. The J gene is TRBJ2-7, the V gene TRBV11-2; 7 bases match TRBD1. Germline CDR1 SGHAT, CDR2 FQNNGV. The CDR3 runs to 13 residues. Trimming cost V 9 bases and J 0 bases; bases outside gene matches: 5.

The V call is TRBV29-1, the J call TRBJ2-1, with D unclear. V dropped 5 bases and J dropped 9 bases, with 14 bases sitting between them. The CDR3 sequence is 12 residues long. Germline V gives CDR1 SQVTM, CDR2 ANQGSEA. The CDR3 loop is CSVPMPSSEQFF. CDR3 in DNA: TGCAGCGTTCCGATGCCTTCGAGTGAGCAGTTCTTC.

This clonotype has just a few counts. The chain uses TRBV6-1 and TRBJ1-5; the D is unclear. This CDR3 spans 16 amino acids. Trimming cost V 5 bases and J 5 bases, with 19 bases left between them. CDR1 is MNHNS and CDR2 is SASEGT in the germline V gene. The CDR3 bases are TGTGCCAGCAGTCCCCTGAGGGCTGGAGGTGATCAGCCCCAGCATTTT. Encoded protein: CASSPLRAGGDQPQHF.

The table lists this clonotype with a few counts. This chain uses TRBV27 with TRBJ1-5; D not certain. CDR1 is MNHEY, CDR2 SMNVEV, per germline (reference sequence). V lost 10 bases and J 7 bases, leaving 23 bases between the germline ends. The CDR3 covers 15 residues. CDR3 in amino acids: CANSTGEDRNQPQHF. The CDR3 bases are TGTGCCAACTCTACTGGGGAGGACCGTAACCAGCCCCAGCATTTT.

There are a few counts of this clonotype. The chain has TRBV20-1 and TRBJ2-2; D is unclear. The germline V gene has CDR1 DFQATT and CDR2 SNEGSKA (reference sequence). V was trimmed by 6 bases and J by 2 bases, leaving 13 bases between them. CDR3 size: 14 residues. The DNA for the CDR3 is TGCAGTGCCGGGCAAGGTCTTAACACCGGGGAGCTGTTTTTT. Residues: CSAGQGLNTGELFF.

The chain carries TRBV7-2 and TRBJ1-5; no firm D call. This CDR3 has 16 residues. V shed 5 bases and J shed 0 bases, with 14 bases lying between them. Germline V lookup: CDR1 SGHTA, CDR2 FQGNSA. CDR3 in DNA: TGTGCCAGCAGCCTGTTGGTAGCCGGTAGCAATCAGCCCCAGCATTTT. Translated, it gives CASSLLVAGSNQPQHF.

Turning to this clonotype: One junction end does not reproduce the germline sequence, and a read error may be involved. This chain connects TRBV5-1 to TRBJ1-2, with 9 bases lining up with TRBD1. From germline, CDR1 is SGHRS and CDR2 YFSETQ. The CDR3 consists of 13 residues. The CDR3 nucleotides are TGCGCCGGCAGCTTGGGACAGGGAGGCGGCTACACCTTC. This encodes CAGSLGQGGGYTF.